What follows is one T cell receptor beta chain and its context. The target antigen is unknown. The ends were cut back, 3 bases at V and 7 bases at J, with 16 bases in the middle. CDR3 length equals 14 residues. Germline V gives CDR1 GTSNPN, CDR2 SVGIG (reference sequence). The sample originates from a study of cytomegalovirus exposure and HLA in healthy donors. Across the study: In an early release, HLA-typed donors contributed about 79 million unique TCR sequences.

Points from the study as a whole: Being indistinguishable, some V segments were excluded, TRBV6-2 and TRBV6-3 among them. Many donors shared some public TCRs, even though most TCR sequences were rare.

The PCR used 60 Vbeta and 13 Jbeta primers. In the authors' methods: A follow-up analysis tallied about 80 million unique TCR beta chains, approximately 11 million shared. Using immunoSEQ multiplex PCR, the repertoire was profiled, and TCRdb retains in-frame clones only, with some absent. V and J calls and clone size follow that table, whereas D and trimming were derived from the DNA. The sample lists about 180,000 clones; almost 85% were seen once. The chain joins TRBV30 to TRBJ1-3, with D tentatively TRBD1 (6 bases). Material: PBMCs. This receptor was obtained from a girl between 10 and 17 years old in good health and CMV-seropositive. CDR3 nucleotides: TGTGCCTGGAGCCCGGGGCAGGGGATTAACACCATATATTTT. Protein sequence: CAWSPGQGINTIYF.